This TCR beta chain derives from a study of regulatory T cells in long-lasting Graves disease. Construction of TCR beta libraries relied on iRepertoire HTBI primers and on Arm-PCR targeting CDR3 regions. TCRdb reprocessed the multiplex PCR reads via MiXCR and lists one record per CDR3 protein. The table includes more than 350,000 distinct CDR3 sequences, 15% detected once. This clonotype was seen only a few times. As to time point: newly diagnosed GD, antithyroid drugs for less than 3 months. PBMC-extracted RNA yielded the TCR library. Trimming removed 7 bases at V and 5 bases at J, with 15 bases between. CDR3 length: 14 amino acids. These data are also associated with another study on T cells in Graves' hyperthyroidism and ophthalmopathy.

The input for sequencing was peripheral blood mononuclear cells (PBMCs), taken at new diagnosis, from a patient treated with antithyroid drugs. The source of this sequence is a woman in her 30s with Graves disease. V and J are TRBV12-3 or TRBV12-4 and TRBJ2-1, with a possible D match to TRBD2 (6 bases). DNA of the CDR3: TGTGCCAGCACCCTTCGGGGACTTCACAATGAGCAGTTCTTC. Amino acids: CASTLRGLHNEQFF.